The rows below give T cell receptor beta chains drawn from one sample of a study of blood T cell repertoires in COVID-19. Profiling relied on immunoSEQ multiplex PCR, and the TCRdb table lists in-frame clones only, not all of them. The sample yields some 250,000 clones, around 85% seen once. The sequencing input was peripheral blood. Receptor source: a woman aged 80 or over with acute or convalescent COVID-19. Both conserved end residues are part of each CDR3. The order of the fields is clone size, V gene, J gene, D gene, CDR3 length, CDR3 protein, CDR3 DNA. A D gene is named only where the DNA matches it firmly. Rows give clone size only sometimes, using once, few, many, or a class for an expanded clone.

>.|TRBV2|TRBJ1-2|.|14
CASRHRDLLYGYTF
TGTGCCAGCAGGCACAGGGATCTTCTCTATGGCTACACCTTC
>.|TRBV6-5|TRBJ1-2|TRBD1|13
CASRTGGAAGYTF
TGTGCCAGCAGAACAGGGGGCGCGGCCGGCTACACCTTC
>.|TRBV27|TRBJ2-1|.|13
CASSLPPYNEQFF
TGTGCCAGCAGTTTACCCCCATACAATGAGCAGTTCTTC
>.|TRBV10-3|TRBJ2-1|TRBD1|15
CAISATGSVHNEQFF
TGTGCCATCAGTGCGACAGGGTCCGTCCACAATGAGCAGTTCTTC
>.|TRBV2|TRBJ2-3|TRBD1|15
CASSVRDRVTDTQYF
TGTGCCAGCAGTGTCCGGGACAGAGTCACAGATACGCAGTATTTT
>.|TRBV7-9|TRBJ2-2|TRBD1|15
CASSLGQGDTGELFF
TGTGCCAGCAGCTTGGGACAGGGCGACACCGGGGAGCTGTTTTTT
>once|TRBV10-2|TRBJ1-4|.|15
CASSGREGRSEKLFF
TGCGCCAGCAGTGGGAGGGAGGGAAGAAGCGAAAAACTGTTTTTT
>.|TRBV18|TRBJ1-1|.|13
CASSPGEGTEAFF
TGTGCCAGCTCACCGGGGGAGGGGACTGAAGCTTTCTTT
>.|TRBV6-2/TRBV6-3|TRBJ2-5|.|11
CASSRLGTQYF
TGTGCCAGCAGCCGACTAGGGACCCAGTACTTC
>few|TRBV30|TRBJ1-2|TRBD1|13
CAWSVPDRGGYTF
TGTGCCTGGAGTGTTCCGGACAGGGGGGGCTACACCTTC
>.|TRBV5-1|TRBJ2-4|TRBD1|15
CASSLGGTGKNIQYF
TGCGCCAGCAGCTTGGGAGGGACAGGGAAAAACATTCAGTACTTC
>.|TRBV29-1|TRBJ1-2|TRBD1|12
CSVEVPGGGYTF
TGCAGCGTTGAGGTTCCAGGGGGAGGCTACACCTTC
>.|TRBV6-6|TRBJ2-1|TRBD2|22
CASSRGQGRTSGGAGVYNEQFF
TGTGCCAGCAGTCGAGGACAGGGACGGACTAGCGGGGGGGCAGGGGTGTACAATGAGCAGTTCTTC
>.|TRBV2|TRBJ2-2|.|16
CASSERTAPTAGELFF
TGTGCCAGCAGTGAAAGGACAGCACCCACGGCGGGGGAGCTGTTTTTT
>.|TRBV27|TRBJ2-3|.|18
CASSLNPPGGPGTDTQYF
TGTGCCAGCAGTTTAAATCCCCCCGGTGGGCCAGGCACAGATACGCAGTATTTT
>.|TRBV5-6|TRBJ2-1|.|13
CASSFRSYNEQFF
TGTGCCAGCAGCTTTCGGTCCTACAATGAGCAGTTCTTC
>.|TRBV7-9|TRBJ1-6|.|13
CASSSFAQTPLHF
TGTGCCAGCAGCTCGTTCGCACAGACACCCCTCCACTTT
>.|TRBV4-1|TRBJ1-2|TRBD1|15
CASSQAQGVYYGYTF
TGCGCCAGCAGCCAAGCCCAGGGGGTCTACTATGGCTACACCTTC
>.|TRBV15|TRBJ2-5|.|13
CATSRDQGETQYF
TGTGCCACCAGCAGGGACCAGGGAGAGACCCAGTACTTC
>.|TRBV6-6|TRBJ1-1|TRBD1|14
CASSPAGGRTEAFF
TGTGCCAGCAGCCCCGCAGGGGGCCGAACTGAAGCTTTCTTT
>.|TRBV10-3|TRBJ2-1|TRBD2|16
CAITGTSVSSYNEQFF
TGTGCCATAACCGGGACTAGCGTTAGCTCCTACAATGAGCAGTTCTTC
>.|TRBV7-9|TRBJ2-1|TRBD2|17
CASSLGVAGGRDNEQFF
TGTGCCAGCAGCTTAGGGGTAGCGGGGGGCCGTGACAATGAGCAGTTCTTC
>once|TRBV27|TRBJ1-4|.|14
CASSFRGDGEKLFF
TGTGCCAGCAGTTTTCGGGGGGATGGTGAAAAACTGTTTTTT
>.|TRBV6-1|TRBJ1-2|TRBD1|14
CASSDFVRGSGYTF
TGTGCCAGCAGTGATTTTGTCAGGGGGAGCGGCTACACCTTC
>.|TRBV5-4|TRBJ1-4|.|15
CASSFAGGTNEKLFF
TGTGCCAGCAGCTTCGCGGGGGGAACTAATGAAAAACTGTTTTTT
>.|TRBV2|TRBJ2-2|TRBD1|13
CASRQGGRVWLFF
TGTGCCAGCAGACAGGGGGGTCGGGTCTGGCTGTTTTTT
>.|TRBV29-1|TRBJ2-7|.|11
CSVGLGDEQYF
TGCAGCGTAGGTTTAGGAGACGAGCAGTACTTC
>.|TRBV5-1|TRBJ1-2|.|14
CASSLDGQVDGYTF
TGCGCCAGCAGCTTGGACGGTCAGGTTGATGGCTACACCTTC
>.|TRBV27|TRBJ2-3|TRBD2|12
CASSPGGDTQYF
TGTGCCAGCAGTCCGGGGGGAGATACGCAGTATTTT
>many|TRBV15|TRBJ2-3|.|15
CATSRGSGITDTQYF
TGTGCCACCAGCAGAGGTAGCGGTATCACAGATACGCAGTATTTT
>.|TRBV9|TRBJ2-7|.|15
CASSVDLGGPDEQYF
TGTGCCAGCAGCGTAGATCTCGGGGGACCCGACGAGCAGTACTTC
>few|TRBV21-1|TRBJ1-4|.|15
CASSKGTVGNEKLFF
TGTGCCAGCAGCAAAGGTACAGTCGGTAATGAAAAACTGTTTTTT
>.|TRBV3-1/TRBV3-2|TRBJ1-4|.|12
CASSQVAEKLFF
TGTGCCAGCAGCCAAGTTGCGGAAAAACTGTTTTTT
>.|TRBV6-2/TRBV6-3|TRBJ1-1|.|14
CASSYNGFQPGAFF
TGTGCCAGCAGTTACAACGGCTTCCAACCGGGAGCTTTCTTT
>few|TRBV27|TRBJ2-3|TRBD2|17
CASKGLAGGGSTDTQYF
TGTGCCAGTAAGGGACTAGCGGGAGGTGGTAGCACAGATACGCAGTATTTT
>.|TRBV19|TRBJ1-1|TRBD1|16
CASSTLDRKENTEAFF
TGTGCCAGTAGTACCCTGGACAGGAAGGAAAACACTGAAGCTTTCTTT
>.|TRBV11-2|TRBJ2-5|.|15
CASSPAGYREETQYF
TGTGCCAGCAGCCCAGCCGGGTACAGGGAAGAGACCCAGTACTTC
>.|TRBV12-3/TRBV12-4|TRBJ1-3|.|13
CASTTGGGNTIYF
TGTGCCAGCACTACGGGGGGTGGAAACACCATATATTTT
>.|TRBV7-8|TRBJ2-6|.|15
CASSLVHSGANVLTF
TGTGCCAGCAGCTTAGTACATTCTGGGGCCAACGTCCTGACTTTC
>.|TRBV3-1/TRBV3-2|TRBJ1-3|TRBD1|17
CASSQGDSESSGNTIYF
TGTGCCAGCAGCCAAGGGGACAGCGAGAGCTCTGGAAACACCATATATTTT